Listed here are 30 T cell receptor beta chains from one sample, sequenced in a study of radiotherapy plus CTLA-4 blockade in lung cancer. The repertoire was sequenced with immunoSEQ multiplex PCR; TCRdb's copy has only in-frame clones and lacks some. Seen here are 62,000 or so clones, around 79% observed once, and the top ten hold roughly 10%. Source: peripheral blood, taken from a patient treated with radiotherapy plus ipilimumab. All receptors derive from a human donor with non-small cell lung cancer who had a complete response to radiotherapy plus ipilimumab.

The J gene is TRBJ2-5, the V gene TRBV5-8; D is undetermined. The J call is in doubt because the DNA end fits TRBJ2-7 better. This CDR3 region has 15 residues. Germline-derived CDR1 and CDR2 are SGHTS and YDEGEE. CDR3 in amino acids: CASSSRKAHQYEQYF. For the CDR3, the DNA is TGTGCCAGCAGCTCCCGAAAGGCCCATCAATACGAGCAGTACTTC.

The chain combines TRBV7-8 with TRBJ1-5; no reliable D call. Per the germline V gene, CDR1 is SGHVS and CDR2 is FQNEAQ. The CDR3 contains 16 residues. V lost 1 base and J 0 bases, leaving 10 bases between the germline ends. The CDR3 loop is CASSLEGRYSNQPQHF. CDR3 DNA: TGTGCCAGCAGCTTAGAAGGCCGGTATAGCAATCAGCCCCAGCATTTT.

The chain employs TRBV5-1 and TRBJ1-1; no reliable D call. Germline CDR1 and CDR2: SGHRS and YFSETQ. V lost 0 bases and J 1 base, leaving 4 bases between the germline ends. The CDR3 is 13 amino acids. The CDR3 reads CASSLEGNTEAFF. CDR3 DNA sequence: TGCGCCAGCAGCTTGGAAGGGAACACTGAAGCTTTCTTT.

This chain connects TRBV18 to TRBJ1-3, with 7 positions matching TRBD1. V gave up 2 bases and J gave up 0 bases; unmatched junction bases: 4. This CDR3 spans 16 amino acids. CDR1 KGHSH and CDR2 LQKENI come from the germline V gene. The CDR3 sequence is CASSPGGQFSGNTIYF. Here the CDR3 DNA reads TGTGCCAGCTCACCAGGGGGACAGTTCTCTGGAAACACCATATATTTT. The full variable domain, with the rest looked up from reference TRBV18 and TRBJ1-3, is NAGVMQNPRHLVRRRGQEARLRCSPMKGHSHVYWYRQLPEEGLKFMVYLQKENIIDESGMPKERFSAEFPKEGPSILRIQQVVRGDSAAYFCASSPGGQFSGNTIYFGEGSWLTVV.

This clone was found once. The chain is built from TRBV7-9 and TRBJ2-7; D perhaps matches TRBD2 (5 bases). Per germline, CDR1 SEHNR and CDR2 FQNEAQ (reference sequence). V lost 10 bases to trimming and J lost 3 bases, with 22 bases between them. This CDR3 has 15 residues. CDR3: CAIPKGEGGNYEQYF. The CDR3 DNA reads TGTGCCATCCCCAAGGGCGAGGGTGGGAACTACGAGCAGTACTTC.

The CDR3 DNA reads as TGTGCCAGCAGACAACGACAGGGGAGCAATCAGCCCCAGCATTTT. Encoded protein: CASRQRQGSNQPQHF. V and J are TRBV6-5 and TRBJ1-5; 8 bases fit TRBD1. V was clipped by 6 bases and J by 1 base; unmatched bases: 5. CDR1 is MNHEY, CDR2 SVGAGI, per germline. This CDR3 region has 15 residues.

This sequence joins TRBV7-8 and TRBJ2-3, with 8 bases aligning to TRBD1. Trimming removed 1 base from V and 2 bases from J; junction bases left unmatched: 8. The CDR3 loop spans 17 amino acids. CDR1 is SGHVS and CDR2 is FQNEAQ in the germline V gene. The CDR3 region has the DNA TGTGCCAGCAGCTTAGACAGGGGGGTTGCAACCACAGATACGCAGTATTTT. It is translated as CASSLDRGVATTDTQYF.

The CDR3 DNA sequence: TGCGCCAGCAGCTTGGGGACCCAGGAAAACATTCAGTACTTC. Residues: CASSLGTQENIQYF. The chain couples TRBV5-1 to TRBJ2-4; D gene ambiguous. This CDR3 contains 14 residues. Germline V gene data show CDR1 as SGHRS and CDR2 as YFSETQ. With 0 bases removed from V and 5 bases from J, the gap between germline ends came to 9 bases.

This rearrangement joins TRBV12-2 to TRBJ2-7; the DNA was not used to check the table's D call, TRBD2. TRBV12-2 is termed a pseudogene. The CDR3 is made up of 17 amino acids. Here the CDR3 reads CASRLESPSGVAYEQYV. The CDR3 nucleotides are TGTGCAAGTCGCTTAGAGAGCCCTAGCGGAGTAGCCTACGAGCAGTACGTC.

The rearrangement joins TRBV9 to TRBJ2-7; tentative D call: TRBD2 (5 bases). Per germline, CDR1 SGDLS and CDR2 YYNGEE. With 1 base removed from V and 1 base from J, the gap between germline ends came to 12 bases. CDR3 length: 15 amino acids. CDR3 sequence: CASSVRSGRSYEQYV. The CDR3 coding sequence is TGTGCCAGCAGCGTACGAAGCGGACGTTCCTACGAGCAGTACGTC.

This clone was detected a few times. The V call is TRBV19, the J call TRBJ1-5, with a possible D match to TRBD1 (6 bases). Germline V lookup: CDR1 LNHDA, CDR2 SQIVND (reference sequence). The V and J ends lost 1 base and 1 base respectively, with 14 bases between them. The CDR3 length is 17 residues. In DNA, the CDR3 is TGTGCCAGTAGTATAGCGGGCAGGGGCGGGAGCAATCAGCCCCAGCATTTT. This encodes CASSIAGRGGSNQPQHF.

The V call is TRBV5-1, the J call TRBJ2-2; no clear D gene. V lost 1 base and J 6 bases, leaving 13 bases between the germline ends. This CDR3 is built from 15 residues. The germline V gene has CDR1 SGHRS and CDR2 YFSETQ. For the CDR3, the DNA is TGCGCCAGCAGCTTGAGTTTAGGGAAGCCCGGGGAGCTGTTTTTT. Its protein is CASSLSLGKPGELFF.

The chain couples TRBV10-2 to TRBJ1-5, with D tentatively TRBD1 (5 bases). Trimming left V 0 bases short and J 6 bases short, with 9 bases between. The germline V gene has CDR1 WSHSY and CDR2 SAAADI. This CDR3 is 14 amino acids long. The CDR3 sequence: CASSESRGVQPQHF. The CDR3 DNA reads as TGCGCCAGCAGTGAGTCAAGAGGGGTTCAGCCCCAGCATTTT.

The CDR3 region is CASSVSPLGTEAFF. The CDR3 DNA reads as TGTGCCAGCAGTGTCTCGCCCCTGGGGACTGAAGCTTTCTTT. This chain links TRBV6-1 with TRBJ1-1; D ambiguous. Trimming cost V 4 bases and J 5 bases, with 14 bases left between them. Germline CDR1 is MNHNS and CDR2 is SASEGT. This CDR3 comprises 14 residues.

CDR3 coding DNA: TGTGCCAGCAGTTCGACTAACCCCTATCAGCCCCAGCATTTT. Translation gives CASSSTNPYQPQHF. The chain joins TRBV6-5 to TRBJ1-5; D remains ambiguous. Trimming took 4 bases from V and 5 from J, leaving 12 bases between them. The CDR3 is 14 amino acids. Per germline, CDR1 MNHEY and CDR2 SVGAGI.

The chain employs TRBV11-2 and TRBJ1-2; 8 positions match TRBD1. There are 16 residues in the CDR3. Germline-derived CDR1 and CDR2 are SGHAT and FQNNGV. V lost 5 bases, J lost 0 bases, and 8 bases stayed unmatched. DNA for the CDR3: TGTGCCAGCAGCGCCGGGACAGGCGCATCTAACTATGGCTACACCTTC. Protein: CASSAGTGASNYGYTF.

J is TRBJ1-1 and V is TRBV7-9, with D possibly matching TRBD1 (6 bases). CDR1 and CDR2 (germline): SEHNR, FQNEAQ (reference sequence). The CDR3 runs to 13 residues. Trimming took off 5 bases at V and 3 bases at J, with 10 bases between the two ends. Written as DNA, the CDR3 is TGTGCCAGCAGCAACAGGGATCACACTGAAGCTTTCTTT. The encoded protein is CASSNRDHTEAFF.

The CDR3, as DNA: TGTGCCAGCAGCTTAGTAGCGGGCGACACCGGGGAGCTGTTTTTT. Translated, it gives CASSLVAGDTGELFF. This chain links TRBV11-3 with TRBJ2-2; 7 bases line up with TRBD2. In germline, CDR1 is SGHNT, CDR2 YENEEA. The CDR3 has 15 residues. Unmatched junction bases numbered 2, after V lost 1 base and J lost 3 bases.

The chain combines TRBV7-2 with TRBJ2-1; 11 positions agree with TRBD2. V shed 3 bases, J shed 7 bases, and the junction held 2 bases outside the gene matches. The CDR3 contains 14 residues. The germline gives CDR1 SGHTA, CDR2 FQGNSA. CDR3 amino acids: CASSFGTSGNEQFF. The CDR3 DNA is TGTGCCAGCAGCTTCGGGACTAGCGGAAATGAGCAGTTCTTC.

J is TRBJ2-5 and V is TRBV5-1, with 7 bases lining up with TRBD1. V lost 4 bases and J lost 1; bases outside the gene matches: 7. This CDR3 region has 15 residues. The V gene's germline CDR1 is SGHRS and CDR2 YFSETQ. The CDR3 DNA is TGCGCCAGCAGCGAACCTCGGACAGGCCAAGAGACCCAGTACTTC. This gives the protein CASSEPRTGQETQYF.

The chain recombines TRBV18 with TRBJ1-2, with D unresolved. V shed 0 bases and J shed 2 bases, with 7 bases lying between them. The CDR3 spans 14 residues. Germline V lookup: CDR1 KGHSH, CDR2 LQKENI. The CDR3 bases are TGTGCCAGCTCACCACCGTCCATAAACTATGGCTACACCTTC. Translated: CASSPPSINYGYTF. The entire variable domain, with the rest obtained from reference TRBV18 and TRBJ1-2, is as follows: NAGVMQNPRHLVRRRGQEARLRCSPMKGHSHVYWYRQLPEEGLKFMVYLQKENIIDESGMPKERFSAEFPKEGPSILRIQQVVRGDSAAYFCASSPPSINYGYTFGSGTRLTVV.

The chain employs TRBV7-8 and TRBJ1-1; 7 bases map to TRBD1. The CDR3 length is 14 residues. Germline V CDR1 and CDR2: SGHVS, FQNEAQ. V lost 5 bases, J lost 3 bases, and 6 bases stayed unmatched. CDR3 in amino acids: CASSPQGGDTEAFF. CDR3 bases: TGTGCCAGCAGCCCTCAGGGGGGTGACACTGAAGCTTTCTTT.

As to this clone: Mismatch with germline at one junction end may stem from a read error. The sample carries other DNA sequences with the same CDR3. The genes are TRBV18 and TRBJ1-2; 11 positions match TRBD1. Germline V lookup: CDR1 KGHSH, CDR2 LQKENI. The CDR3 extends over 14 amino acids. The CDR3 here is CASSPGTGGNGYTF. CDR3 bases: TGTGCCAGCTCACCTGGGACAGGGGGGAATGGCTACACCTTT.

The chain couples TRBV7-9 to TRBJ2-5; possibly TRBD1 or TRBD2 for D (7 bases each). Per germline, CDR1 SEHNR and CDR2 FQNEAQ (reference sequence). Trimming took 1 base from V and 5 from J, leaving 17 bases between them. CDR3 length: 16 amino acids. Here the CDR3 reads CASSLGSRGGVETQYF. For the CDR3, the DNA is TGTGCCAGCAGCTTAGGAAGCAGGGGGGGAGTTGAGACCCAGTACTTC.

The CDR3 loop reads CASSEPSGTGLDEQFF. The CDR3 DNA is TGTGCCAGCAGTGAACCCAGCGGGACAGGGCTGGATGAGCAGTTCTTC. The chain combines TRBV6-1 with TRBJ2-1; 9 nucleotides match TRBD1. The CDR3 has 16 residues. The germline V gene encodes CDR1 MNHNS and CDR2 SASEGT. V was clipped by 2 bases and J by 8 bases; unmatched bases: 10.

V usage is TRBV18 and J usage is TRBJ1-1; possible D gene TRBD1, 5 bases. V was cut by 3 bases and J by 4 bases, with 18 bases left in between. From germline, CDR1 is KGHSH and CDR2 LQKENI. The CDR3 covers 16 residues. Here the CDR3 DNA reads TGTGCCAGCTCACCGATCTCGATGGGGCGAGGCACTGAAGCTTTCTTT. Protein sequence: CASSPISMGRGTEAFF.

The gene calls are TRBV11-3 and TRBJ2-1; D may be TRBD1 (6 bases). CDR1 and CDR2 from the germline V gene are SGHNT and YENEEA. V lost 5 bases and J lost 7, with 12 bases in between. This CDR3 is 13 amino acids long. In DNA form, the CDR3 reads TGTGCCAGCAGCGCAACAGGGTTAAATGAGCAGTTCTTC. Encoded protein: CASSATGLNEQFF. The full variable domain, its missing parts supplied by reference TRBV11-3 and TRBJ2-1, is EAGVVQSPRYKIIEKKQPVAFWCNPISGHNTLYWYLQNLGQGPELLIRYENEEAVDDSQLPKDRFSAERLKGVDSTLKIQPAELGDSAVYLCASSATGLNEQFFGPGTRLTVL.

This chain joins TRBV19 and TRBJ2-2; tentative D call: TRBD2 (5 bases). CDR3 length equals 13 residues. Germline CDR1 is LNHDA and CDR2 is SQIVND (reference sequence). Between the trimmed V and J ends, which lost 7 bases and 3 bases, there was a span of 9 bases. CDR3 bases: TGTGCCAGTAAGACGGGATACACCGGGGAGCTGTTTTTT. Its translation is CASKTGYTGELFF. Full variable domain (outside the CDR3, taken from reference TRBV19 and TRBJ2-2): DGGITQSPKYLFRKEGQNVTLSCEQNLNHDAMYWYRQDPGQGLRLIYYSQIVNDFQKGDIAEGYSVSREKKESFPLTVTSAQKNPTAFYLCASKTGYTGELFFGEGSRLTVL.

This chain joins TRBV5-1 and TRBJ2-2; possible D gene TRBD1, 6 bases. Per the germline V gene, CDR1 is SGHRS and CDR2 is YFSETQ. V was pared by 2 bases and J by 1 base, with 12 bases between. The CDR3 is 16 residues long. CDR3 protein: CASSFLGQKNTGELFF. CDR3 sequence (DNA): TGCGCCAGCAGCTTCTTAGGACAGAAGAACACCGGGGAGCTGTTTTTT.

This clone was detected only a few times. The V and J genes are TRBV10-3 and TRBJ2-7; 11 bases line up with TRBD2. Looked up from germline, CDR1 is ENHRY and CDR2 is SYGVKD. The CDR3 runs to 16 residues. J lost 2 bases, V lost 4 bases, and 7 bases had no gene match. The CDR3 coding sequence is TGTGCCATCAGTGGGGTTAGCGGGGGGGTAACCTACGAGCAGTACTTC. It encodes CAISGVSGGVTYEQYF.